The entry below gives a single T cell receptor (beta chain) sequence along with its context. Its antigen is still unknown. This sample's time point: newly diagnosed GD, antithyroid drugs for less than 3 months. Making the TCR library involved RNA that had been extracted from PBMCs. American Thyroid Association guidelines served as the basis for diagnosing Graves' disease. The V gene's germline CDR1 is MNHNS and CDR2 SASEGT. Germline trimming cut 6 bases from V and 5 bases from J; bases unmatched to any gene: 10. This CDR3 has 15 residues. The data originate from a study of regulatory T cells in long-lasting Graves disease. Study-wide findings and caveats: The study found persistent patients shared more public clonotypes (over 2,500) than new patients (around 1,000).

For TCR beta, libraries came from iRepertoire HTBI primers and Arm-PCR of CDR3 regions. MiXCR, applied by TCRdb to the multiplex PCR reads, yields one record per CDR3 protein. The sample contains around 250,000 distinct CDR3 sequences, approximately 20% of which appear only once. The same data also went into a second study, on T cells in Graves' hyperthyroidism and ophthalmopathy.

This sequence originates from a woman aged 25 to 39 with Graves disease. The chain joins TRBV6-1 to TRBJ2-1; the match to TRBD1 covers 7 bases. The sample consisted of peripheral blood mononuclear cells (PBMCs), taken at new diagnosis, from a patient treated with antithyroid drugs. The CDR3 loop is CASSSRQGRDNEQFF. DNA for the CDR3: TGTGCCAGCAGCTCCCGACAGGGTAGGGACAATGAGCAGTTCTTC.